This entry describes one T cell receptor beta chain. The gene symbols are mouse symbols. Coverage ceases 4 residues before the CDR3 finishes, and the germline J gene fills in the end. The CDR3 extends over 15 amino acids. Germline CDR1 reads LGHNA; CDR2 reads YNLKQL (reference sequence). These data are taken from a study of CD8+ T cells in alopecia areata. Overall study: Skin grafts from approximately 6-12-month-old C3H/HeJ donors with spontaneous alopecia were placed on approximately 7-10-week-old female C3H/HeJ mice.

In each case, RNA was isolated and then reverse transcribed into cDNA as the sequencing template. The table came from immunoSEQ multiplex PCR; TCRdb's copy has only in-frame clones and leaves some out. This sample has approximately 300,000 clones, each found more than once. Researchers sorted pooled cutaneous lymph node cells on the basis of CD4, CD8alpha, NKG2D, NKG2ACE and other markers. The receptor's source is a C3H/HeJ mouse with alopecia areata. For this strain, the MHC haplotype corresponds to H2-k. The specimen was CD4+ T cells sorted from a lymph node. V usage is TRBV5 and J usage is TRBJ2-7; 9 nucleotides agree with TRBD1. CDR3 DNA (partial): TGTGCCAGCAGCCAAGCGGAACAGGGGGCTTAT. As protein: CASSQAEQGAY. The entire CDR3 protein is CASSQAEQGAYEQYF.